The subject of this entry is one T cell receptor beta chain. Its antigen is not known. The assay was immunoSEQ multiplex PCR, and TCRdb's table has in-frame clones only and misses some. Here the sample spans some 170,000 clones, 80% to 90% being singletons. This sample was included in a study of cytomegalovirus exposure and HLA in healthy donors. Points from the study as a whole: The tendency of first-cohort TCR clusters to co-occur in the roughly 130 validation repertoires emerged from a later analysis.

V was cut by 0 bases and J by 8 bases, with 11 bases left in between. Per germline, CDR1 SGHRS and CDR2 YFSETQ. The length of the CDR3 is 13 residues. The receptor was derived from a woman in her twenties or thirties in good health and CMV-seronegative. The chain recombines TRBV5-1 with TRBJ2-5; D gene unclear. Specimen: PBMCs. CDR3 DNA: TGCGCCAGCAGCTTGGGGATGGTAGCAACCCAGTACTTC. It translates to CASSLGMVATQYF.